This T cell receptor beta chain was sequenced in a study of STAT5B mutations in CD4+ large granular lymphocyte leukemia. Overall study findings and caveats: Patient CD4-sorted repertoires looked more clonal than healthy CD4+ repertoires, even without putative leukemic clones.

Details on this clone: The target antigen is unknown.

This was a survey-level run. Clones were read by immunoSEQ multiplex PCR, and TCRdb kept only the in-frame ones, dropping some. The profile covers roughly 40,000 clones, with roughly 79% appearing a single time and around 3.3% taken by the ten largest. The V and J ends lost 2 bases and 7 bases, in that order; junction bases with no gene match: 2. This CDR3 region has 14 residues. CDR1 and CDR2 (germline): MRHNA, SNTAGT. The rearrangement uses TRBV6-4 and TRBJ2-1; 10 bases align to TRBD2. Sequenced sample: CD4+ T cells from blood buffy coats. This sequence was found in a human donor in good health. This CDR3 is CASSDQRGGNEQFF. CDR3 sequence (DNA): TGTGCCAGCAGTGACCAGCGGGGGGGGAATGAGCAGTTCTTC.